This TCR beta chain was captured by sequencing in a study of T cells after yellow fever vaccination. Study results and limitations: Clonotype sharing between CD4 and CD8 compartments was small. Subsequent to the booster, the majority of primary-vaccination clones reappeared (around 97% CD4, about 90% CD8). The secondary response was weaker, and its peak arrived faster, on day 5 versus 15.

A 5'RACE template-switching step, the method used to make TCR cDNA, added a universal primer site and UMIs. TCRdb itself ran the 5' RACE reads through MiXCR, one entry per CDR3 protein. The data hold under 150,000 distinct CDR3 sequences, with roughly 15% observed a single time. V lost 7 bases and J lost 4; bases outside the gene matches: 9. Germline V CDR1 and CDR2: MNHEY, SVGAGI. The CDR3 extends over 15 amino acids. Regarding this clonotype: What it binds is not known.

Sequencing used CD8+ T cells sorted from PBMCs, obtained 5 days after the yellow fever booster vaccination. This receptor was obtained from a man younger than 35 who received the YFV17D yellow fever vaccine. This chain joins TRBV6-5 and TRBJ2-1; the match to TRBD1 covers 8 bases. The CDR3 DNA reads TGTGCCAGCAACGAACAGGGGGACGGATACAATGAGCAGTTCTTC. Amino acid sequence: CASNEQGDGYNEQFF.